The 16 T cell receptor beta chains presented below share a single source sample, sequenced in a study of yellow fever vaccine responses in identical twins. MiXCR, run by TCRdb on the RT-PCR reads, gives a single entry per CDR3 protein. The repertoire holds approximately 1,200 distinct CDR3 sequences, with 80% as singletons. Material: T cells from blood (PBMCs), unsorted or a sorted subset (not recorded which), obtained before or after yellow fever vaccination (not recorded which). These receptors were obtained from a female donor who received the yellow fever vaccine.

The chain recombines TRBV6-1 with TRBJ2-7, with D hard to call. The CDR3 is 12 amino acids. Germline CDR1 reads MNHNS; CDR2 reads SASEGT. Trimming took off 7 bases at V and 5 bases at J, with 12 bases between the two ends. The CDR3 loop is CASTHPGHEQYF. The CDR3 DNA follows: TGTGCCAGCACTCACCCAGGACACGAGCAGTACTTC.

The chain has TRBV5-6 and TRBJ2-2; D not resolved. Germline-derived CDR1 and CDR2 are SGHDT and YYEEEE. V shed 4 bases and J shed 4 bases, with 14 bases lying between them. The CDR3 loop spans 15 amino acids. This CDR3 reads CASSLVRQPTGELFF. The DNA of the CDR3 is TGTGCCAGCAGCCTTGTGCGGCAGCCCACCGGGGAGCTGTTTTTT. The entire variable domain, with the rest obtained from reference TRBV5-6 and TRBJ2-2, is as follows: DAGVTQSPTHLIKTRGQQVTLRCSPKSGHDTVSWYQQALGQGPQFIFQYYEEEERQRGNFPDRFSGHQFPNYSSELNVNALLLGDSALYLCASSLVRQPTGELFFGEGSRLTVL.

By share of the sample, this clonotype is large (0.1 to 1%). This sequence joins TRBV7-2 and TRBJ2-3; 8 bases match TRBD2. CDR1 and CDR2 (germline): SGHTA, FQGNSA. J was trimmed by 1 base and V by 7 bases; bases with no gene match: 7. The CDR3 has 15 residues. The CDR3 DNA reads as TGTGCCAGCACCCCCGATAGCGGGGGCACAGATACGCAGTATTTT. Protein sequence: CASTPDSGGTDTQYF.

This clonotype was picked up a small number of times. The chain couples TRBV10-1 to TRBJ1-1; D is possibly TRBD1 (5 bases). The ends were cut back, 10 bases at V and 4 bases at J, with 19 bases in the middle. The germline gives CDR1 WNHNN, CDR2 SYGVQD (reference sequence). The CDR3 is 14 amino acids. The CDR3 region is CATSGGVGGTEAFF. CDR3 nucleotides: TGCGCCACAAGTGGAGGGGTCGGGGGCACTGAAGCTTTCTTT.

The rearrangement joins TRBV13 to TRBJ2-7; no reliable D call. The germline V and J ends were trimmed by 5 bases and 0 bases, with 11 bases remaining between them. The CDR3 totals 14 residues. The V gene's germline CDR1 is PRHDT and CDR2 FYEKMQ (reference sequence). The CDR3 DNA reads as TGTGCCAGCAGCACGACGGATATCTCCTACGAGCAGTACTTC. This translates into CASSTTDISYEQYF.

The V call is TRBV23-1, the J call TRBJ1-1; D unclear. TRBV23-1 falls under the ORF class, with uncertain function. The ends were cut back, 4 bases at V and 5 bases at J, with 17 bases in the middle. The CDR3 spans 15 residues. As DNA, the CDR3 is TGCGCCAGCAGTCCCCCCCCCCTGGGATGGACTGAAGCTTTCTTT. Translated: CASSPPPLGWTEAFF.

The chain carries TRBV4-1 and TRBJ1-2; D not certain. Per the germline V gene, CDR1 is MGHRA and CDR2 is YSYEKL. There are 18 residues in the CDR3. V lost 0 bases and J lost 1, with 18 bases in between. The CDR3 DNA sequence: TGCGCCAGCAGCCAAGAATGGGGTGGTGGGGAAATTAACTATGGCTACACCTTC. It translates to CASSQEWGGGEINYGYTF.

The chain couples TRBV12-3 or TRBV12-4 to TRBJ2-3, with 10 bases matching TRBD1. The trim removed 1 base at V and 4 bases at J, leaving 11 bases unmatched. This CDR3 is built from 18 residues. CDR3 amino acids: CASSLGRRDRGISDTQYF. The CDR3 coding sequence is TGTGCCAGCAGTTTAGGACGGCGGGACAGGGGTATATCAGATACGCAGTATTTT.

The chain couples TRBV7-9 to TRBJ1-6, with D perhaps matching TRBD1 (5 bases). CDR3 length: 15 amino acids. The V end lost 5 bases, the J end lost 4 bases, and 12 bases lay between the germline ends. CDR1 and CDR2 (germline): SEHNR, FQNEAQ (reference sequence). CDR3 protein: CASSPLGEYNSPLHF. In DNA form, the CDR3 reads TGTGCCAGCAGCCCCTTAGGGGAGTATAATTCACCCCTCCACTTT.

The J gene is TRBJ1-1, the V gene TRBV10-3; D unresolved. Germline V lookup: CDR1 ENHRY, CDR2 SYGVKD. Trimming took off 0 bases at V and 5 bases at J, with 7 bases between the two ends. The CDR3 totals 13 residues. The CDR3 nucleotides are TGTGCCATCAGTGAGTCGGCCGGGACTGAAGCTTTCTTT. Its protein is CAISESAGTEAFF.

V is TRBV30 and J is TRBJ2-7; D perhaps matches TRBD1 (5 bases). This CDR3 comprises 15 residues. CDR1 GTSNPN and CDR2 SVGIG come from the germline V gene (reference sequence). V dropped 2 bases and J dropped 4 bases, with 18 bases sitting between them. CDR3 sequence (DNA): TGTGCCTGGAGTCGAACAGGCCCTCTAGGGTACGAGCAGTACGTC. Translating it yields CAWSRTGPLGYEQYV.

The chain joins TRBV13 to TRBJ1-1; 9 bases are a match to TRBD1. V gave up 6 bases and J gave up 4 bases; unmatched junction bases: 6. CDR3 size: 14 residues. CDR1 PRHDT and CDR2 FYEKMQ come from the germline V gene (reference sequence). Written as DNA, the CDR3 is TGTGCCAGCAGGAAACAGGGGGCGAGCACTGAAGCTTTCTTT. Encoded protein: CASRKQGASTEAFF.

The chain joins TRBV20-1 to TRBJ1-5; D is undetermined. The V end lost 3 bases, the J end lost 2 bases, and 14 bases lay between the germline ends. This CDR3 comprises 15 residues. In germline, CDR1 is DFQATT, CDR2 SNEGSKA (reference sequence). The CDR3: CSAREAAGGNQPQHF. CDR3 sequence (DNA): TGCAGTGCTAGGGAAGCCGCCGGCGGCAATCAGCCCCAGCATTTT.

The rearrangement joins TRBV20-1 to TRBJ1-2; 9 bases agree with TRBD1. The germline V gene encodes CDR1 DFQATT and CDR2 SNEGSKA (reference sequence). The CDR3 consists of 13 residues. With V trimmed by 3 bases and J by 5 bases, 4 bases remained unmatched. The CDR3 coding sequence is TGCAGTGCTAGTACAGGGGGCGGGTATGGCTACACCTTC. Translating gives CSASTGGGYGYTF.

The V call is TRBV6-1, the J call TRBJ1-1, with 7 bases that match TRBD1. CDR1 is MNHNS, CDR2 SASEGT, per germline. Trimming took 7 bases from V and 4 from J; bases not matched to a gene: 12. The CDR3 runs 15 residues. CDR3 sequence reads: CASNPTGTTGTEAFF. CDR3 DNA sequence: TGTGCCAGCAACCCGACAGGGACTACAGGCACTGAAGCTTTCTTT.

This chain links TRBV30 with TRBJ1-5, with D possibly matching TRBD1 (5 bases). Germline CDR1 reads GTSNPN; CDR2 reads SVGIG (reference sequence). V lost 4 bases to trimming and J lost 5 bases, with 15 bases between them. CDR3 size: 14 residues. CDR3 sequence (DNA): TGTGCCTGGATCCCCCAGGGCGCGGATCAGCCCCAGCATTTT. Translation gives CAWIPQGADQPQHF. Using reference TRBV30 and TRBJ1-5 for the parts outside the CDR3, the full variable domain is SQTIHQWPATLVQPVGSPLSLECTVEGTSNPNLYWYRQAAGRGLQLLFYSVGIGQISSEVPQNLSASRPQDRQFILSSKKLLLSDSGFYLCAWIPQGADQPQHFGDGTRLSIL.